This TCR beta chain comes out of a study of beta chain features in type 1 diabetes. Study background: Patients shared similar age, gender and cell yields with healthy donors. Study conclusions and caveats: Type 1 diabetes patients showed fewer insertions and more deletions at VDJ junctions. It was not settled here whether HLA type affects TCRB rearrangement.

Per the germline V gene, CDR1 is SGHTA and CDR2 is FQGTGA. Trimming stripped 1 base from V and 6 bases from J, with 7 bases between. The CDR3 extends over 13 amino acids. Of note for this clone: What it binds is unknown.

Isolated RNA was reverse transcribed in full, so expressed TCRB transcripts were sequenced. Sequenced naive, central memory and regulatory T cell samples produced an average of about 3.9 million reads. Generated by immunoSEQ multiplex PCR, the TCRdb table keeps only in-frame clones and is missing some. This sample has roughly 610,000 clones, with roughly a sixth found just once. This clonotype was sampled from a man aged 18 to 29 in good health. The sample consisted of naive CD4+ T cells from blood. The rearrangement joins TRBV7-3 to TRBJ1-5; no clear D. Written as DNA, the CDR3 is TGTGCCAGCAGCTTAAAGGCCGGTCAGCCCCAGCATTTT. Its protein product is CASSLKAGQPQHF.